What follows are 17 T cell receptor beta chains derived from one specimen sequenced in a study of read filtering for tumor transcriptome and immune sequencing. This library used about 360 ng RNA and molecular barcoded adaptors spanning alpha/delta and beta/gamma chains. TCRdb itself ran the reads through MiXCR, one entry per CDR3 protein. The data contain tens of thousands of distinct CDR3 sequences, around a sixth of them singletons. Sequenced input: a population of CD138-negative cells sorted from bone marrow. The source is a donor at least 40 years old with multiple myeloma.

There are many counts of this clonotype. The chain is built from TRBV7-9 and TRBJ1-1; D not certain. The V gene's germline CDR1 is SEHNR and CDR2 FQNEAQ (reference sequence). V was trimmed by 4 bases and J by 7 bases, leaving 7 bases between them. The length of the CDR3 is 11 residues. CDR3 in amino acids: CASSSWGEAFF. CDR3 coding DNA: TGTGCCAGCAGCTCGTGGGGTGAAGCTTTCTTT.

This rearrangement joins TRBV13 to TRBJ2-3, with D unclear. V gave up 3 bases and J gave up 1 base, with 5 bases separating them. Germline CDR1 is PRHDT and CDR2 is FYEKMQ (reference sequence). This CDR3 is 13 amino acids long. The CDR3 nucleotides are TGTGCCAGCAGCTTCCAAGGCACAGATACGCAGTATTTT. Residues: CASSFQGTDTQYF.

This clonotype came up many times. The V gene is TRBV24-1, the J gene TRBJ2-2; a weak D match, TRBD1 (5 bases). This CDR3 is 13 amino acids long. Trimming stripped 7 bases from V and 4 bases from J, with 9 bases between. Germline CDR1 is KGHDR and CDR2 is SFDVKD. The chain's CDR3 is CATSVDSTGELFF. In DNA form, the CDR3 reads TGTGCCACCAGCGTAGACAGCACCGGGGAGCTGTTTTTT.

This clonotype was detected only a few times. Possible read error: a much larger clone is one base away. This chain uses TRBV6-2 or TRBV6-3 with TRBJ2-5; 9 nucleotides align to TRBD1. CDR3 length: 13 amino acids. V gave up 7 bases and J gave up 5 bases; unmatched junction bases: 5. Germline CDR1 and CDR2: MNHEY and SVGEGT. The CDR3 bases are TGTGCCAGCAAGAGACAGGGGGTTGAGACCCAGTACTTC. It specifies CASKRQGVETQYF.

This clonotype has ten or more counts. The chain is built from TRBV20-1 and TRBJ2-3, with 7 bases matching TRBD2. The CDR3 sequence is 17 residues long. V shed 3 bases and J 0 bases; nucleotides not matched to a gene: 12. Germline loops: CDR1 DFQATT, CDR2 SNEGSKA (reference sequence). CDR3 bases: TGCAGTGCTAGTCGTCAGGGAAGCGGGGAAAGCACAGATACGCAGTATTTT. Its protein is CSASRQGSGESTDTQYF.

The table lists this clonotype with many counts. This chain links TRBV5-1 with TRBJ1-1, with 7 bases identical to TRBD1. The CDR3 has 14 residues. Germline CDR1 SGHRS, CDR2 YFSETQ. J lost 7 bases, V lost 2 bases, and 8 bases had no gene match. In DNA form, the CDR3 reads TGCGCCAGCAGCTTAACAGGGGCGAATATTGAAGCTTTCTTT. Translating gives CASSLTGANIEAFF.

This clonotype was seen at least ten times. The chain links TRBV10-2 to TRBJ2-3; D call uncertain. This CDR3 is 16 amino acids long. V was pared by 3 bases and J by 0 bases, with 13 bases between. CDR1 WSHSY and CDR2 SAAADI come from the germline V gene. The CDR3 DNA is TGCGCCAGCAGTGAATCTGGCGGAGCTAGCACAGATACGCAGTATTTT. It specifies CASSESGGASTDTQYF.

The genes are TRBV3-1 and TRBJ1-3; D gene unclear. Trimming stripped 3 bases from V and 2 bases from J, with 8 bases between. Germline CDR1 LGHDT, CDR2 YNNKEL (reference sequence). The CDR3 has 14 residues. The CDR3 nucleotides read TGTGCCAGCAGCCAGGGTCTCCCTGGAAACACCATATATTTT. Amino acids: CASSQGLPGNTIYF.

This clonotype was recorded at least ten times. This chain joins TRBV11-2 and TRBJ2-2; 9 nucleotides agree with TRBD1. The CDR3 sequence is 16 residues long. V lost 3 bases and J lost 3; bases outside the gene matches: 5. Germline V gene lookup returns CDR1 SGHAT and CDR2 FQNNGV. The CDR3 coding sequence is TGTGCCAGCAGCTTTGACAGGGGGATGGACACCGGGGAGCTGTTTTTT. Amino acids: CASSFDRGMDTGELFF.

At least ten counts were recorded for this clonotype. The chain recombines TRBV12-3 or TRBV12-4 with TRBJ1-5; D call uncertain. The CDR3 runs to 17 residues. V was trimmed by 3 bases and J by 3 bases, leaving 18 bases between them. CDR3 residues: CASSFTEGWQINQPQHF. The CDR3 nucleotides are TGTGCCAGCAGTTTTACAGAAGGGTGGCAGATCAATCAGCCCCAGCATTTT.

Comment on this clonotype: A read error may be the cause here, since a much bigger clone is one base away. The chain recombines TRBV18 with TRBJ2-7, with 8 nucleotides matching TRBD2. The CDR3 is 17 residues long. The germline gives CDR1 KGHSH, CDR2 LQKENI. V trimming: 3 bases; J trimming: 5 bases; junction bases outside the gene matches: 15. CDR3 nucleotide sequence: TGTGCCAGCTCACCGGGGGTGGTGGTAGCGGGATTCCACGAGCAGTACTTC. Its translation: CASSPGVVVAGFHEQYF.

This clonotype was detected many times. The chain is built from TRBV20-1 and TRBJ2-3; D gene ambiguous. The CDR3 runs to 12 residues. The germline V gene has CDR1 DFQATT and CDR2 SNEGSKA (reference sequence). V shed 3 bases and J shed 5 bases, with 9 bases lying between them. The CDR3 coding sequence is TGCAGTGCTAGTTATACGGAAGATACGCAGTATTTT. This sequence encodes CSASYTEDTQYF.

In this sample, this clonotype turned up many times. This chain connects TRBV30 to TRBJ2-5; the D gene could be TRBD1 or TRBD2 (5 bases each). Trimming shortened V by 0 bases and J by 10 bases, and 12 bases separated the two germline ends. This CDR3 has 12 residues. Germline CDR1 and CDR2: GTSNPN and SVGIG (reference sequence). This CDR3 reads CAWSVGAGSQYF. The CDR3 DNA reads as TGTGCCTGGAGTGTCGGGGCTGGGAGCCAGTACTTC. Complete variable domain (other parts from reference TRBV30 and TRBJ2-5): SQTIHQWPATLVQPVGSPLSLECTVEGTSNPNLYWYRQAAGRGLQLLFYSVGIGQISSEVPQNLSASRPQDRQFILSSKKLLLSDSGFYLCAWSVGAGSQYFGPGTRLLVL.

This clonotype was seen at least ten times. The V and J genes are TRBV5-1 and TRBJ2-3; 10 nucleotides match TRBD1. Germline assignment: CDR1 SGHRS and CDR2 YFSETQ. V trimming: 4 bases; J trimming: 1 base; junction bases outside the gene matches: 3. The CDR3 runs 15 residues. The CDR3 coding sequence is TGCGCCAGCAGCCTAGGGACAGGGGGCACAGATACGCAGTATTTT. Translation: CASSLGTGGTDTQYF.

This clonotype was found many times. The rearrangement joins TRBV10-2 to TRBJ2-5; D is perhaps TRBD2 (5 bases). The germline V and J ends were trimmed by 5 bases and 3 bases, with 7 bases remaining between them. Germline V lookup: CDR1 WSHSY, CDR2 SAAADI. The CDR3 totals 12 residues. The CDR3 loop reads CASSHGEETQYF. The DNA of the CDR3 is TGCGCCAGCAGTCACGGGGAAGAGACCCAGTACTTC.

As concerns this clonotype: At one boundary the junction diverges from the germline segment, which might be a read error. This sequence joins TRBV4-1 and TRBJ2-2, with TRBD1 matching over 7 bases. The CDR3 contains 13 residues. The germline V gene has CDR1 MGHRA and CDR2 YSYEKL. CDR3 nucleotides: TGCGCCAGCAGCAGGGGGCAGTTCGGGGAGCTGTTTTTC. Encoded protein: CASSRGQFGELFF.

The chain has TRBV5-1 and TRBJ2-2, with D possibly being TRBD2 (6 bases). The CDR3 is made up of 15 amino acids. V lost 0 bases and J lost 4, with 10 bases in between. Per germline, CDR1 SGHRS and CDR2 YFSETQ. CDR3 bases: TGCGCCAGCAGCTTGGATCTAGCGAGCACCGGGGAGCTGTTTTTT. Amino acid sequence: CASSLDLASTGELFF.